The 22 T cell receptor beta chains below all came from one sample that was sequenced in a study of shared clonotypes between healthy human individuals. This table comes from immunoSEQ multiplex PCR, and its TCRdb copy is limited to in-frame clones, with some not included. The data show some 580,000 clones, roughly 98% seen once. CD8 cells classed as naive were CD45RO-negative and positively selected for CCR7, excluding terminally differentiated effector memory CD45RA+ cells. Sample: naive CD8+ T cells sorted from blood. The receptors here all came from a man younger than 45 in good health.

This chain joins TRBV6-1 and TRBJ1-1; D is undetermined. The germline V and J ends were trimmed by 10 bases and 6 bases, with 9 bases remaining between them. The CDR3 has 10 residues. The germline V gene has CDR1 MNHNS and CDR2 SASEGT. The CDR3 protein is CAIGGAEAFF. The CDR3 coding sequence is TGTGCCATCGGAGGTGCTGAAGCTTTCTTT.

The CDR3 protein is CASSFASPNGELFF. In nucleotides, the CDR3 is TGTGCCAGCAGCTTCGCTAGCCCCAACGGGGAGCTGTTTTTT. The chain combines TRBV11-2 with TRBJ2-2; maybe TRBD2 (5 bases). The V end was cut by 3 bases, the J end by 7 bases, with 12 bases between. CDR3 size: 14 residues. Germline V gives CDR1 SGHAT, CDR2 FQNNGV.

The chain is built from TRBV27 and TRBJ2-7; D is possibly TRBD1 (5 bases). The CDR3 sequence is 15 residues long. CDR1 and CDR2 (germline): MNHEY, SMNVEV (reference sequence). Between the trimmed V and J ends, which lost 3 bases and 5 bases, there was a span of 17 bases. The CDR3 sequence: CASSLNEGVDDEQYF. DNA of the CDR3: TGTGCCAGCAGTTTGAATGAAGGGGTGGACGACGAGCAGTACTTC.

The chain carries TRBV11-1 and TRBJ2-7, with D maybe TRBD2 (6 bases). The CDR3 is 14 amino acids. Germline CDR1 is SGHAT and CDR2 is FQDESV (reference sequence). Trimming pared 5 bases from V and 3 bases from J, leaving 14 bases between. In DNA, the CDR3 is TGTGCCAGCAGCCTACCTGGGACTCACTACGAGCAGTACTTC. Translating gives CASSLPGTHYEQYF.

The chain recombines TRBV7-9 with TRBJ2-7, with 7 positions matching TRBD2. From germline, CDR1 is SEHNR and CDR2 FQNEAQ (reference sequence). The ends lost 3 bases at V and 5 bases at J; junction bases unmatched: 7. This CDR3 spans 14 amino acids. This CDR3 is CASSFGEGPHEQYF. In DNA form, the CDR3 reads TGTGCCAGCAGCTTCGGGGAGGGCCCGCACGAGCAGTACTTC.

The rearrangement joins TRBV9 to TRBJ1-1; 8 bases are shared with TRBD1. With V trimmed by 2 bases and J by 4 bases, 7 bases remained unmatched. In germline, CDR1 is SGDLS, CDR2 YYNGEE. The CDR3 is 15 amino acids. The CDR3 bases are TGTGCCAGCAGCGTCGGACAGGGTGGGAGCACTGAAGCTTTCTTT. Translating it yields CASSVGQGGSTEAFF.

The chain employs TRBV7-6 and TRBJ2-5, with D maybe TRBD1 (5 bases). Looked up from germline, CDR1 is SGHVS and CDR2 is FNYEAQ. This CDR3 is 15 amino acids long. Trimming took 8 bases from V and 3 from J, leaving 19 bases between them. The CDR3 DNA is TGTGCCAGCCTGGATTCCTGGCGCAGGGAAGAGACCCAGTACTTC. Amino acid sequence: CASLDSWRREETQYF.

Regarding this clone: Other DNA sequences in this specimen translate into the identical CDR3. This chain joins TRBV11-2 and TRBJ2-7; no clear D. CDR3 length: 13 residues. The germline V gene has CDR1 SGHAT and CDR2 FQNNGV. The V and J ends lost 0 bases and 3 bases respectively, with 6 bases between them. The CDR3 sequence: CASSLEFGYEQYF. In DNA, the CDR3 is TGTGCCAGCAGCTTAGAGTTTGGCTACGAGCAGTACTTC.

The gene calls are TRBV5-1 and TRBJ2-5; no clear D. Deletions cut 5 bases from V and 0 bases from J, with 11 bases between. Germline-derived CDR1 and CDR2 are SGHRS and YFSETQ. The CDR3 spans 14 residues. For the CDR3, the DNA is TGCGCCAGCAGAGATTTCAGGAACCAAGAGACCCAGTACTTC. It specifies CASRDFRNQETQYF.

This chain links TRBV29-1 with TRBJ2-5; the D gene is possibly TRBD1 (6 bases). The germline V gene encodes CDR1 SQVTM and CDR2 ANQGSEA. The CDR3 contains 14 residues. Trimming stripped 3 bases from V and 0 bases from J, with 11 bases between. The CDR3 bases are TGCAGCGTTGAGCCCACAGGGAACCAAGAGACCCAGTACTTC. It translates to CSVEPTGNQETQYF. The full variable domain, in which reference TRBV29-1 and TRBJ2-5 provide the parts outside the CDR3, is SAVISQKPSRDICQRGTSLTIQCQVDSQVTMMFWYRQQPGQSLTLIATANQGSEATYESGFVIDKFPISRPNLTFSTLTVSNMSPEDSSIYLCSVEPTGNQETQYFGPGTRLLVL.

The rearrangement links TRBV5-6 to TRBJ2-5; either TRBD1 or TRBD2 may supply D (5 bases each). Trimming took 3 bases from V and 5 from J, leaving 17 bases between them. Germline CDR1 is SGHDT and CDR2 is YYEEEE. The CDR3 has 15 amino acids. The CDR3 DNA follows: TGTGCCAGCAGCTGGACCTGGGAGCAGGGTGAGACCCAGTACTTC. Amino acids: CASSWTWEQGETQYF.

CDR3 in amino acids: CASSLVLAGGGQETQYF. The CDR3 coding sequence is TGTGCCAGCAGCTTAGTTCTCGCGGGAGGAGGCCAAGAGACCCAGTACTTC. V is TRBV7-8 and J is TRBJ2-5; 8 bases agree with TRBD2. CDR1 SGHVS and CDR2 FQNEAQ come from the germline V gene. The CDR3 has 17 amino acids. Unmatched junction bases numbered 8, after V lost 1 base and J lost 1 base.

The chain couples TRBV27 to TRBJ2-2, with a possible D match to TRBD1 (6 bases). The germline V gene has CDR1 MNHEY and CDR2 SMNVEV (reference sequence). Deletions cut 0 bases from V and 4 bases from J, with 12 bases between. CDR3 size: 16 residues. The CDR3 nucleotides are TGTGCCAGCAGTTTATCCCCCAGGGGTGCCACCGGGGAGCTGTTTTTT. The encoded protein is CASSLSPRGATGELFF.

The V gene is TRBV9, the J gene TRBJ2-7; D remains unclear. The V end lost 3 bases, the J end lost 2 bases, and 12 bases lay between the germline ends. The germline V gene encodes CDR1 SGDLS and CDR2 YYNGEE. This CDR3 region has 14 residues. This chain's CDR3 is CASSAPNSPYEQYF. In DNA form, the CDR3 reads TGTGCCAGCAGCGCCCCAAACAGCCCCTACGAGCAGTACTTC.

The V and J genes are TRBV28 and TRBJ2-5; TRBD2 might be the D (5 bases). This CDR3 is built from 14 residues. Germline V gives CDR1 MDHEN, CDR2 SYDVKM. The ends were cut back, 3 bases at V and 2 bases at J, with 10 bases in the middle. The CDR3 DNA sequence: TGTGCCAGCAGTTTTCTTAGGGAGCAAGAGACCCAGTACTTC. Its protein product is CASSFLREQETQYF.

This clone has only one observation. Other DNA variants within this sample encode the same CDR3. V usage is TRBV6-5 and J usage is TRBJ2-3; no reliable D call. Germline V gene data show CDR1 as MNHEY and CDR2 as SVGAGI. The CDR3 is made up of 14 amino acids. V dropped 0 bases and J dropped 0 bases, with 4 bases sitting between them. The CDR3 DNA reads TGTGCCAGCAGTTACTCGGGGAGCACAGATACGCAGTATTTT. It translates to CASSYSGSTDTQYF.

The chain recombines TRBV7-9 with TRBJ2-2; 15 bases agree with TRBD2. The CDR3 extends over 16 amino acids. Germline assignment: CDR1 SEHNR and CDR2 FQNEAQ (reference sequence). The J segment lost 3 bases and the V segment lost 10 bases, leaving 6 bases of the junction unmatched. The CDR3 DNA sequence: TGTGCCACCCGGACTAGCGGGAGGGCGTACACCGGGGAGCTGTTTTTT. Translation: CATRTSGRAYTGELFF.

The chain uses TRBV7-8 and TRBJ2-3; either TRBD1 or TRBD2 may supply D (6 bases each). Germline values: CDR1 SGHVS, CDR2 FQNEAQ. Trimming took 3 bases from V and 4 from J, leaving 17 bases between them. The CDR3 extends over 16 amino acids. Here the CDR3 reads CASSLNAGTFADTQYF. The DNA for the CDR3 is TGTGCCAGCAGCTTGAACGCGGGGACATTCGCAGATACGCAGTATTTT.

This sequence joins TRBV7-9 and TRBJ1-4; 7 bases match TRBD1. In germline, CDR1 is SEHNR, CDR2 FQNEAQ (reference sequence). V shed 11 bases and J 3 bases; nucleotides not matched to a gene: 9. This CDR3 is 14 amino acids long. DNA for the CDR3: TGTGCCTGGCCCAGGGGGGCCTCTAATGAAAAACTGTTTTTT. It codes for CAWPRGASNEKLFF.

The J gene is TRBJ2-1, the V gene TRBV27; the match to TRBD2 covers 7 bases. V dropped 6 bases and J dropped 6; count of bases not matched to a gene: 14. Germline lookup yields CDR1 MNHEY and CDR2 SMNVEV (reference sequence). The CDR3 spans 16 residues. The CDR3 nucleotides are TGTGCCAGCAGCTCCGGACTAGTTCGTCCCATCAATGAGCAGTTCTTC. Its translation is CASSSGLVRPINEQFF.

The chain has TRBV5-4 and TRBJ2-1; 7 bases align to TRBD2. This CDR3 has 17 residues. Germline assignment: CDR1 SGHNT and CDR2 YYREEE (reference sequence). V dropped 0 bases and J dropped 3; count of bases not matched to a gene: 9. The DNA for the CDR3 is TGTGCCAGCAGCTTGGTAGGGTGGACTAGTCACTACAATGAGCAGTTCTTC. Translating gives CASSLVGWTSHYNEQFF. Variable domain in full (rest from reference TRBV5-4 and TRBJ2-1): ETGVTQSPTHLIKTRGQQVTLRCSSQSGHNTVSWYQQALGQGPQFIFQYYREEENGRGNFPPRFSGLQFPNYSSELNVNALELDDSALYLCASSLVGWTSHYNEQFFGPGTRLTVL.

V gene TRBV7-9 combines with J gene TRBJ2-5; 7 nucleotides agree with TRBD1. V lost 6 bases, J lost 1 base, and 5 bases stayed unmatched. Germline CDR1 is SEHNR and CDR2 is FQNEAQ (reference sequence). The length of the CDR3 is 14 residues. The CDR3 is CASRPTGSQETQYF. The CDR3 DNA reads TGTGCCAGCAGACCGACAGGGAGCCAAGAGACCCAGTACTTC.